This T cell receptor (beta chain) emerged from a study of cytomegalovirus exposure and HLA in healthy donors. On this clone: Its cognate antigen is unknown.

Per germline, CDR1 SGDLS and CDR2 YYNGEE. V gave up 4 bases and J gave up 11 bases; unmatched junction bases: 11. This CDR3 is 13 amino acids long. Study-wide points: Through in vitro validation, three CMV-associated chains were shown to be specific for CMV antigens.

The protocol was immunoSEQ multiplex PCR, while the TCRdb copy is restricted to in-frame clones and leaves out a portion. The sample consists of about 240,000 clones, approximately 84% of them appearing once. The TCR originated in a woman in her thirties in good health and CMV-seropositive. The sequencing input was PBMCs. J is TRBJ1-1 and V is TRBV9; 7 bases match TRBD1. The CDR3 coding sequence is TGTGCCAGCAGCATAGACAGGGACCATTCGGCTTTCTTT. Its translation: CASSIDRDHSAFF.